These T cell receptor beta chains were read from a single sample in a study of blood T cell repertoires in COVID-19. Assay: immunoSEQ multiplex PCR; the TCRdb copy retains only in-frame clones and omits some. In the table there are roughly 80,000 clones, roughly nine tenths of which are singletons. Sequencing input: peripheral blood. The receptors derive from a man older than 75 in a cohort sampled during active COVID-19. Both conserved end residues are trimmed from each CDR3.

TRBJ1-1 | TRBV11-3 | ASSPGQGVGTEAF
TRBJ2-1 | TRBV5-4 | ASSSGGGGSYNEQF
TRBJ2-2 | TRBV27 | ASSSDRPTGELF
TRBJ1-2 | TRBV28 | ASSGSPHPTTGGEWGYT
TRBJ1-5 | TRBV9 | ASSVGEGGNQPQH
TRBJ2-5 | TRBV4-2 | ASSQAEEVKTQY
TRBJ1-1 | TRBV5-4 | ASSSKKHEAEAF
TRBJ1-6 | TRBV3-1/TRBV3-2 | ASSQGDRLESSPLH
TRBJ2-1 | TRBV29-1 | SGSKGTVSIEQF
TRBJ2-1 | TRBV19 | ASSLMGQGPEQF
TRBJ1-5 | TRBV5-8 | ASSLPRALNQPQH
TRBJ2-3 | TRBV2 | ASREEAGAHSSTDTQY
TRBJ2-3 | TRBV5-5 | ASTLQSGGTDTQY
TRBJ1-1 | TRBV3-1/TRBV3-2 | ASSQFAANTEAF
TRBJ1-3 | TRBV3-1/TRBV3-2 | ASSPGGGYGNTIY
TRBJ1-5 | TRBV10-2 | ASSETPDQPQH
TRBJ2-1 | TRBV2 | ASREGLAARHEQF
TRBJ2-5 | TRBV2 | ASSEIGEGQETQY
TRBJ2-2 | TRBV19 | ARLTGGRGTGELF
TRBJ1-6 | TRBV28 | ASSSGTGQNSPLH
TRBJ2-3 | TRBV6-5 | ASMTGGSDTQY
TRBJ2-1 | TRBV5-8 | ASRTGGLEQF
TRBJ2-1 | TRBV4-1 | ASSEGLGGGPTYNEQF
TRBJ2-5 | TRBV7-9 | ASSLAGGTREETQY
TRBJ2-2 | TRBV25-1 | ASSDHRVADTGELF
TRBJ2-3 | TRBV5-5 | ASSTGQSPGTDTQY
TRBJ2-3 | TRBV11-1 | ASSLTGAGTDTQY
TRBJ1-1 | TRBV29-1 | SAFGGQDTEAF
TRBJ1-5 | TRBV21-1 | ASSKVEGHGHHATQPQH